This note documents a single T cell receptor beta chain sequence. A library of TCRbeta sequences, prepared with unique molecular identifiers, was generated. TCRdb redid the calling of the PCR reads with MiXCR, one entry per CDR3 protein. Of 500,000 or so distinct CDR3 sequences in the sample, approximately 32% are singletons; the top ten hold less than 2.5%. The data are from a study of T-cell reconstitution after alpha-beta-depleted transplantation in children. CDR1 and CDR2 from the germline V gene are SGHTA and FQGNSA. Trimming cost V 5 bases and J 2 bases, with 21 bases left between them. This CDR3 spans 17 amino acids.

This sequence was found in a human donor who donated a stem cell graft to a child with aplastic anemia. Sequences were derived from PBMCs from the stem cell graft donor, sampled from the stem cell graft. The chain combines TRBV7-2 with TRBJ2-5; D tentatively fits TRBD1 or TRBD2 (5 bases each). The CDR3 region is CASSPKRTGTSQETQYF. CDR3 DNA: TGTGCCAGCAGCCCAAAACGGACGGGGACGTCACAAGAGACCCAGTACTTC. Drawing the rest from reference TRBV7-2 and TRBJ2-5, the complete variable domain is GAGVSQSPSNKVTEKGKDVELRCDPISGHTALYWYRQSLGQGLEFLIYFQGNSAPDKSGLPSDRFSAERTGGSVSTLTIQRTQQEDSAVYLCASSPKRTGTSQETQYFGPGTRLLVL.